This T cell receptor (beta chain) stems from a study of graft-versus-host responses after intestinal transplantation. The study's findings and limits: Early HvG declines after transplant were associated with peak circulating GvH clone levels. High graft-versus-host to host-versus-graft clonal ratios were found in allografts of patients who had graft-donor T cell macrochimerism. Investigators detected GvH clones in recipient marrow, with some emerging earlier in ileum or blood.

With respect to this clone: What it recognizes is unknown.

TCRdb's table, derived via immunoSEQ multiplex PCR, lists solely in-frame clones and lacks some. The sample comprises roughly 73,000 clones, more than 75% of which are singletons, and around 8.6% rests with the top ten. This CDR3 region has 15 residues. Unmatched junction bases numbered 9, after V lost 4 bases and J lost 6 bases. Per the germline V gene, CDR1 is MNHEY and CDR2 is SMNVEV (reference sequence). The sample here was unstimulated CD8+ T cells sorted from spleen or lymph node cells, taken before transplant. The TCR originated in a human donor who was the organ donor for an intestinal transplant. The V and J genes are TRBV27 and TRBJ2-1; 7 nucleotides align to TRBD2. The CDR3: CASSYAGVPGNEQFF. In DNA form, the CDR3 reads TGTGCCAGCAGTTACGCGGGGGTACCGGGCAATGAGCAGTTCTTC.